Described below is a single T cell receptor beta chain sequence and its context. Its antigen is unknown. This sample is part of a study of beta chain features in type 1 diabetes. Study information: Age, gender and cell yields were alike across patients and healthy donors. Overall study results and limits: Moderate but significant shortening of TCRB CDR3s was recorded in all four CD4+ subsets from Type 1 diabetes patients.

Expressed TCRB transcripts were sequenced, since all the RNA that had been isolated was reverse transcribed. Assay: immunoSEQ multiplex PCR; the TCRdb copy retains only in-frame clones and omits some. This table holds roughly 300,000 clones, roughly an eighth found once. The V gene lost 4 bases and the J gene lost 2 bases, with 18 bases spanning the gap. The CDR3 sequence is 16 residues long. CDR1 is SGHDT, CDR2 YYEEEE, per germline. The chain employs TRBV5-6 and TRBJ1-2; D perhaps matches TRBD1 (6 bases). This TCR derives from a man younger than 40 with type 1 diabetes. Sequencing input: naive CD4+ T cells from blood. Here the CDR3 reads CASSPDSSRGNYGYTF. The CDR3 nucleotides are TGTGCCAGCAGCCCGGACAGTTCTAGGGGCAACTATGGCTACACCTTC. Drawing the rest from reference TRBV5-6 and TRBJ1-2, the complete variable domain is DAGVTQSPTHLIKTRGQQVTLRCSPKSGHDTVSWYQQALGQGPQFIFQYYEEEERQRGNFPDRFSGHQFPNYSSELNVNALLLGDSALYLCASSPDSSRGNYGYTFGSGTRLTVV.